These 27 T cell receptor beta chains share one sample of origin, sequenced in a study of blood T cell repertoires in COVID-19. TCRdb's table, derived via immunoSEQ multiplex PCR, lists solely in-frame clones and lacks some. The sample contains fewer than 200,000 clones, about nine tenths of which appear only once. The specimen sequenced was peripheral blood. The receptors stem from a woman in her 50s with acute or convalescent COVID-19.

V usage is TRBV6-4 and J usage is TRBJ1-2; the D is unclear. This CDR3 region has 11 residues. Germline V lookup: CDR1 MRHNA, CDR2 SNTAGT. Trimming took off 6 bases at V and 7 bases at J, with 9 bases between the two ends. The CDR3 reads CASRDGSGYTF. The CDR3 DNA follows: TGTGCCAGCAGGGACGGTAGTGGCTACACCTTC.

CDR3 region: CASSLRDNSPLHF. CDR3 coding DNA: TGTGCCAGCAGCCTTCGAGATAATTCACCCCTCCACTTT. This chain links TRBV16 with TRBJ1-6; no definite D call. This CDR3 is 13 amino acids long. V was pared by 4 bases and J by 5 bases, with 6 bases between. CDR1 and CDR2 (germline): KGHSY, FQNENV.

The chain links TRBV5-1 to TRBJ2-5, with 10 bases lining up with TRBD2. The germline V gene has CDR1 SGHRS and CDR2 YFSETQ. Unmatched junction bases numbered 5, after V lost 4 bases and J lost 2 bases. This CDR3 is built from 15 residues. CDR3 protein: CASSPTSGSQETQYF. Written as DNA, the CDR3 is TGCGCCAGCAGCCCGACTAGCGGGTCTCAAGAGACCCAGTACTTC.

This chain uses TRBV4-3 with TRBJ1-1; a possible D gene is TRBD1 (5 bases). Trimming removed 0 bases from V and 1 base from J, with 9 bases in between. The CDR3 spans 15 residues. Germline V gene sequence: CDR1 LGHNA, CDR2 YSLEER. The CDR3: CASSQDLTGNTEAFF. The CDR3 DNA sequence: TGCGCCAGCAGCCAAGATCTCACAGGGAACACTGAAGCTTTCTTT.

The CDR3, as DNA: TGTGCCAGCAGTTACGCAGTCCGGGACACCCGATCTGCAACTAATGAAAAACTGTTTTTT. Protein: CASSYAVRDTRSATNEKLFF. The chain couples TRBV6-2 or TRBV6-3 to TRBJ1-4; D may be TRBD1 (6 bases). The V end lost 2 bases, the J end lost 0 bases, and 22 bases lay between the germline ends. This CDR3 comprises 20 residues. Germline assignment: CDR1 MNHEY and CDR2 SVGEGT.

V usage is TRBV7-6 and J usage is TRBJ2-5; 10 nucleotides agree with TRBD1. Germline V gene data show CDR1 as SGHVS and CDR2 as FNYEAQ. V dropped 5 bases and J dropped 4; count of bases not matched to a gene: 7. The CDR3 covers 15 residues. CDR3 DNA sequence: TGTGCCAGCAGCGCCCGGGACAGGGGACTAGAGACCCAGTACTTC. This codes for CASSARDRGLETQYF.

The rearrangement links TRBV30 to TRBJ2-1, with 8 bases matching TRBD2. The V gene end was trimmed by 2 bases and the J gene end by 8 bases; junction bases not matched to a gene: 5. The V gene's germline CDR1 is GTSNPN and CDR2 SVGIG (reference sequence). This CDR3 region has 13 residues. CDR3 coding DNA: TGTGCCTGGAGTAGGGCTAGCGGGCATGAGCAGTTCTTC. Its translation: CAWSRASGHEQFF. The full variable domain, completed using reference TRBV30 and TRBJ2-1, is SQTIHQWPATLVQPVGSPLSLECTVEGTSNPNLYWYRQAAGRGLQLLFYSVGIGQISSEVPQNLSASRPQDRQFILSSKKLLLSDSGFYLCAWSRASGHEQFFGPGTRLTVL.

The chain links TRBV7-9 to TRBJ2-7, with D maybe TRBD2 (6 bases). The germline V gene encodes CDR1 SEHNR and CDR2 FQNEAQ (reference sequence). V lost 4 bases and J lost 4, with 26 bases in between. CDR3 size: 18 residues. CDR3 protein: CASSSPRVGTLNTYEQYF. The CDR3 region has the DNA TGTGCCAGCAGCTCTCCTCGAGTCGGGACTCTAAACACTTACGAGCAGTACTTC.

V gene TRBV6-2 or TRBV6-3 combines with J gene TRBJ2-7; 9 nucleotides align to TRBD1. The CDR3 is 16 amino acids. Germline CDR1 MNHEY, CDR2 SVGEGT. Trimming removed 2 bases from V and 4 bases from J; junction bases left unmatched: 9. CDR3: CASSYGPGTGSYEQYF. The CDR3 DNA is TGTGCCAGCAGTTACGGCCCCGGGACAGGGTCGTACGAGCAGTACTTC.

The rearrangement joins TRBV5-4 to TRBJ2-2; perhaps TRBD1 as D (6 bases). Trimming pared 2 bases from V and 0 bases from J, leaving 8 bases between. Per germline, CDR1 SGHNT and CDR2 YYREEE (reference sequence). The CDR3 consists of 15 residues. This CDR3 reads CASSFWTANTGELFF. In DNA, the CDR3 is TGTGCCAGCAGCTTCTGGACAGCGAACACCGGGGAGCTGTTTTTT. Combining the CDR3 with reference TRBV5-4 and TRBJ2-2 gives the whole variable domain ETGVTQSPTHLIKTRGQQVTLRCSSQSGHNTVSWYQQALGQGPQFIFQYYREEENGRGNFPPRFSGLQFPNYSSELNVNALELDDSALYLCASSFWTANTGELFFGEGSRLTVL.

V gene TRBV9 combines with J gene TRBJ2-7; the D gene is possibly TRBD2 (5 bases). This CDR3 has 20 amino acids. Germline-derived CDR1 and CDR2 are SGDLS and YYNGEE. The V gene lost 3 bases and the J gene lost 0 bases, with 28 bases spanning the gap. DNA for the CDR3: TGTGCCAGCAGCGGTAGCGAAGGGCGACGGGCGACAAGAAGCTCCTACGAGCAGTACTTC. It codes for CASSGSEGRRATRSSYEQYF.

The chain combines TRBV5-4 with TRBJ2-7; 9 bases fit TRBD1. Looked up from germline, CDR1 is SGHNT and CDR2 is YYREEE (reference sequence). Unmatched junction bases numbered 5, after V lost 4 bases and J lost 6 bases. This CDR3 comprises 13 residues. The CDR3 here is CASSRDRVGEQYF. The CDR3 DNA follows: TGTGCCAGCAGCCGGGACAGGGTGGGCGAGCAGTACTTC.

This chain connects TRBV20-1 to TRBJ1-2; D unclear. Germline CDR1 DFQATT, CDR2 SNEGSKA (reference sequence). The V gene lost 5 bases and the J gene lost 0 bases, with 4 bases spanning the gap. This CDR3 is built from 11 residues. In nucleotides, the CDR3 is TGCAGTGCTTCGGCTAACTATGGCTACACCTTC. This sequence encodes CSASANYGYTF.

The chain uses TRBV6-5 and TRBJ1-6; 7 nucleotides agree with TRBD1. CDR3 length: 14 residues. Germline V lookup: CDR1 MNHEY, CDR2 SVGAGI. With V trimmed by 2 bases and J by 12 bases, 7 bases remained unmatched. The CDR3 protein is CASSYEGAEGPLHF. For the CDR3, the DNA is TGTGCCAGCAGTTACGAGGGGGCTGAGGGACCCCTCCACTTT.

V is TRBV19 and J is TRBJ1-1, with a possible D match to TRBD1 (6 bases). The CDR3 covers 15 residues. CDR1 LNHDA and CDR2 SQIVND come from the germline V gene (reference sequence). Trimming cost V 5 bases and J 1 base, with 14 bases left between them. In DNA form, the CDR3 reads TGTGCCAGTAGTCTCAGGGGCCAGAGGAACACTGAAGCTTTCTTT. It is translated as CASSLRGQRNTEAFF.

The chain recombines TRBV7-2 with TRBJ2-3; the D is unclear. The CDR3 spans 14 residues. Germline assignment: CDR1 SGHTA and CDR2 FQGNSA. Trimming removed 1 base at V and 6 bases at J, with 11 bases between. The CDR3 here is CASSLGFQRDTQYF. The CDR3 bases are TGTGCCAGCAGCTTAGGTTTCCAACGGGATACGCAGTATTTT.

The J gene is TRBJ1-1, the V gene TRBV7-8; D is unclear. Germline V gene sequence: CDR1 SGHVS, CDR2 FQNEAQ. This CDR3 contains 13 residues. V lost 5 bases and J 3 bases, leaving 10 bases between the germline ends. This chain's CDR3 is CASSRSEDTEAFF. CDR3 nucleotides: TGTGCCAGCAGCCGCTCGGAGGACACTGAAGCTTTCTTT. Based on the CDR3 plus reference TRBV7-8 and TRBJ1-1, the full variable domain is GAGVSQSPRYKVAKRGQDVALRCDPISGHVSLFWYQQALGQGPEFLTYFQNEAQLDKSGLPSDRFFAERPEGSVSTLKIQRTQQEDSAVYLCASSRSEDTEAFFGQGTRLTVV.

CDR3 sequence (DNA): TGTGCCAGCAGCAAAGGGACACAGGTACAGGGCCAACAAGAGACCCAGTACTTC. This encodes CASSKGTQVQGQQETQYF. This chain uses TRBV5-6 with TRBJ2-5, with a weak D call TRBD1 (6 bases). The CDR3 loop spans 18 amino acids. Germline CDR1 reads SGHDT; CDR2 reads YYEEEE. Deletions cut 4 bases from V and 2 bases from J, with 24 bases between. Variable domain in full (rest from reference TRBV5-6 and TRBJ2-5): DAGVTQSPTHLIKTRGQQVTLRCSPKSGHDTVSWYQQALGQGPQFIFQYYEEEERQRGNFPDRFSGHQFPNYSSELNVNALLLGDSALYLCASSKGTQVQGQQETQYFGPGTRLLVL.

CDR3 DNA: TGTGCCAGCAGCACTGGGACAGTAGGAACACCCCTCCACTTT. Translating it yields CASSTGTVGTPLHF. The V gene is TRBV5-4, the J gene TRBJ1-6, with TRBD1 matching over 7 bases. The CDR3 is 14 amino acids. Germline CDR1 and CDR2: SGHNT and YYREEE (reference sequence). J was trimmed by 11 bases and V by 4 bases; bases with no gene match: 9.

This chain links TRBV7-2 with TRBJ2-5; D perhaps matches TRBD1 (6 bases). With 7 bases removed from V and 4 bases from J, the gap between germline ends came to 16 bases. Germline lookup yields CDR1 SGHTA and CDR2 FQGNSA. This CDR3 contains 14 residues. The CDR3 nucleotides are TGTGCCAGCACCCCAGGGGCTCGTTTAGAGACCCAGTACTTC. Its translation: CASTPGARLETQYF.

This chain joins TRBV6-2 or TRBV6-3 and TRBJ2-2; D gene unclear. The CDR3 runs to 12 residues. Germline V gene sequence: CDR1 MNHEY, CDR2 SVGEGT. The ends were cut back, 4 bases at V and 6 bases at J, with 6 bases in the middle. The CDR3 loop is CASSSTAGELFF. As DNA, the CDR3 is TGTGCCAGCAGTTCCACTGCCGGGGAGCTGTTTTTT.

V and J are TRBV30 and TRBJ2-1; D ambiguous. Trimming removed 2 bases at V and 5 bases at J, with 13 bases between. The CDR3 runs 14 residues. Per germline, CDR1 GTSNPN and CDR2 SVGIG (reference sequence). In nucleotides, the CDR3 is TGTGCCTGGAGTCTGATAAAGCCCAACAATGAGCAGTTCTTC. Translated: CAWSLIKPNNEQFF.

The chain employs TRBV9 and TRBJ2-2; D call uncertain. The CDR3 runs 14 residues. Germline values: CDR1 SGDLS, CDR2 YYNGEE. V lost 2 bases and J lost 2, with 7 bases in between. The CDR3 spells CASSVGPNTGELFF. In DNA form, the CDR3 reads TGTGCCAGCAGCGTTGGCCCTAACACCGGGGAGCTGTTTTTT. The full variable domain, with the rest looked up from reference TRBV9 and TRBJ2-2, is DSGVTQTPKHLITATGQRVTLRCSPRSGDLSVYWYQQSLDQGLQFLIQYYNGEERAKGNILERFSAQQFPDLHSELNLSSLELGDSALYFCASSVGPNTGELFFGEGSRLTVL.

V and J are TRBV12-5 and TRBJ2-1; 9 bases are a match to TRBD2. This CDR3 region has 13 residues. After removal of 5 bases from V and 7 bases from J, the junction contained 3 bases not matched to a gene. CDR1 and CDR2 from the germline V gene are LGHNT and FRNRAP. The CDR3 spells CASGAGGVNEQFF. The CDR3 DNA reads as TGTGCTAGTGGTGCGGGAGGGGTGAATGAGCAGTTCTTC.

The V and J genes are TRBV30 and TRBJ2-3; TRBD1 might be the D (5 bases). Germline V lookup: CDR1 GTSNPN, CDR2 SVGIG (reference sequence). V was cut by 4 bases and J by 1 base, with 9 bases left in between. CDR3 length: 13 amino acids. Here the CDR3 DNA reads TGTGCCTGGACAACAGGTCGCACAGATACGCAGTATTTT. It is translated as CAWTTGRTDTQYF.

V usage is TRBV20-1 and J usage is TRBJ2-7; TRBD2 aligns across 7 bases. CDR1 DFQATT and CDR2 SNEGSKA come from the germline V gene (reference sequence). J lost 5 bases, V lost 7 bases, and 5 bases had no gene match. The CDR3 has 11 amino acids. CDR3 loop: CSGSGVHEQYF. The CDR3 coding sequence is TGCAGTGGGAGCGGGGTCCACGAGCAGTACTTC.

This rearrangement joins TRBV7-2 to TRBJ2-3; 14 bases map to TRBD2. Trimming cost V 5 bases and J 9 bases; bases outside gene matches: 4. Per the germline V gene, CDR1 is SGHTA and CDR2 is FQGNSA. This CDR3 contains 14 residues. In DNA, the CDR3 is TGTGCCAGCAGCCCCGGACTAGCGGGAGGCACGCAGTATTTT. Translation: CASSPGLAGGTQYF.